The source of this T cell receptor beta chain is a study of cytomegalovirus exposure and HLA in healthy donors. About this clone itself: What it recognizes is unknown.

Overall study findings and caveats: Using the classifier, cytomegalovirus status was reportedly diagnosed with high specificity and sensitivity. Through in vitro validation, a few CMV-associated chains were shown to be specific for CMV antigens.

Method: immunoSEQ multiplex PCR; TCRdb's copy keeps in-frame clones and lacks some. Among tens of thousands of clones, approximately 96% were seen once, and the ten largest hold roughly 1.6%. Sequencing input: PBMCs. This receptor was taken from a woman aged 18-29 years in good health and CMV-seropositive.

CDR3 residues: CASSQDLAGAYEQYF. CDR3 in DNA: TGTGCCAGCAGCCAAGACCTAGCGGGTGCCTACGAGCAGTACTTC. The V call is TRBV4-2, the J call TRBJ2-7, with 8 bases that match TRBD2. Per the germline V gene, CDR1 is LGHNA and CDR2 is YNFKEQ. V lost 0 bases and J lost 2; bases outside the gene matches: 3. The CDR3 sequence is 15 residues long.